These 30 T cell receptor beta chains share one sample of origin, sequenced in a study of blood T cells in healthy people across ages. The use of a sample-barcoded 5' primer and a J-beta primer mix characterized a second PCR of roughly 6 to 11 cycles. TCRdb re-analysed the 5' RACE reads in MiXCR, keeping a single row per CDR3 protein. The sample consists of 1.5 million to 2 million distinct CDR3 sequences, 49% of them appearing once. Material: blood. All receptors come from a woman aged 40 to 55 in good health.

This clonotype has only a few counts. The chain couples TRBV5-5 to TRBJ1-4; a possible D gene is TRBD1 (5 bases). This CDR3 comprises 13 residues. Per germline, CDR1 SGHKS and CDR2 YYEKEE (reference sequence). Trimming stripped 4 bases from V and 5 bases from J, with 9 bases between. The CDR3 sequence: CASSADINEKLFF. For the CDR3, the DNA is TGTGCCAGCAGCGCGGACATCAATGAAAAACTGTTTTTT.

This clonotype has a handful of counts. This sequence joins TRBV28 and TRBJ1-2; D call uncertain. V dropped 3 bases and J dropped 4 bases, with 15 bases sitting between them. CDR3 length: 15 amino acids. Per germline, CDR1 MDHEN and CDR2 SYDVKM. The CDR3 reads CASSFMKRGSYGYTF. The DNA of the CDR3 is TGTGCCAGCAGTTTTATGAAGCGGGGTAGCTATGGCTACACCTTC.

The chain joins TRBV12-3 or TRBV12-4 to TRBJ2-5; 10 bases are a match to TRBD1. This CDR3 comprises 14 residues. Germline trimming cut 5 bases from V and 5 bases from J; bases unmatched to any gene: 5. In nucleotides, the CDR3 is TGTGCCAGCAGTGTCGGGACAGGGGATGAGACCCAGTACTTC. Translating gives CASSVGTGDETQYF.

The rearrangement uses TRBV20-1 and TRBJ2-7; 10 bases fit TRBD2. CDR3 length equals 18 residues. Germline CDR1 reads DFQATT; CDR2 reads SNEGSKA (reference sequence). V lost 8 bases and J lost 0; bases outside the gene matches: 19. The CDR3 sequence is CSSAQNSGGLRSSYEQYF. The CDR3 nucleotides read TGCAGTTCGGCCCAGAATAGCGGGGGGCTTCGGAGCTCCTACGAGCAGTACTTC.

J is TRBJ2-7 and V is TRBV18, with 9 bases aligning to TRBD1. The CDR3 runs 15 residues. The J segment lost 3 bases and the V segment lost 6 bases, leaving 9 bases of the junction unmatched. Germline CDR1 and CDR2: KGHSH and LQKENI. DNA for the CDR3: TGTGCCAGCTCTCCCGGGACAGGGAATAACTACGAGCAGTACTTC. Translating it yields CASSPGTGNNYEQYF.

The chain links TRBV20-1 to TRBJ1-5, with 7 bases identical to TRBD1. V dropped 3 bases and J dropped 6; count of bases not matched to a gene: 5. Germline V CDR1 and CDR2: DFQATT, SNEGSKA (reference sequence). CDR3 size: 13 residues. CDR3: CSARPGTAQPQHF. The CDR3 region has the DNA TGCAGTGCTAGGCCCGGGACAGCTCAGCCCCAGCATTTT.

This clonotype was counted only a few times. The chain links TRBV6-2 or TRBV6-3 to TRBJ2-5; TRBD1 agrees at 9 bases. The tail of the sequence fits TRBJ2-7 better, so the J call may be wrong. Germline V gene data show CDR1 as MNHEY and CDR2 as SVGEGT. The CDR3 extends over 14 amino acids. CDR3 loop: CASRAGTGFNEQYF. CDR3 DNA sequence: TGTGCCAGCAGAGCGGGGACAGGGTTCAACGAGCAGTACTTC.

CDR3 in DNA: TGTGCCAGCAGTTTTCGGGTTTTCAATCAGCCCCAGCATTTT. It encodes CASSFRVFNQPQHF. The chain couples TRBV28 to TRBJ1-5; D remains unclear. Germline CDR1 reads MDHEN; CDR2 reads SYDVKM. V was clipped by 3 bases and J by 3 bases, with 9 bases between them. The CDR3 is made up of 14 amino acids.

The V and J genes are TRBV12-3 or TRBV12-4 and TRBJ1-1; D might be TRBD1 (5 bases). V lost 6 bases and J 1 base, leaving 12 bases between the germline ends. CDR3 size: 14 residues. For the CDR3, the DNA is TGTGCCAGCAGGTTGGGGGGATCGAACACTGAAGCTTTCTTT. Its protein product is CASRLGGSNTEAFF.

CDR3 DNA sequence: TGTGCCAGCAGTCCCCCCTCGGAGGAAAAACTGTTTTTT. Its translation is CASSPPSEEKLFF. This chain joins TRBV12-3 or TRBV12-4 and TRBJ1-4; D gene ambiguous. The CDR3 contains 13 residues. V was shortened by 5 bases and J by 8 bases, with 12 bases between the two germline ends.

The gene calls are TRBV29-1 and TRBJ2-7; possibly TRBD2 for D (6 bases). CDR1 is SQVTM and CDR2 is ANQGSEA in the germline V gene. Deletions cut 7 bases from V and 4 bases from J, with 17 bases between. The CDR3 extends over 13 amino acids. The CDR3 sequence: CSGALKGLYEQYF. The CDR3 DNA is TGCAGCGGGGCGTTAAAGGGACTTTACGAGCAGTACTTC.

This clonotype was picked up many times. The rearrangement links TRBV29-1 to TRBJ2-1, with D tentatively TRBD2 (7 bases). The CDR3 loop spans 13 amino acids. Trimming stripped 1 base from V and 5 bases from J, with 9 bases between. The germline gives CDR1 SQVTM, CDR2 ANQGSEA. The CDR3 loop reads CSVEAGGNNEQFF. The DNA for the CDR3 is TGCAGCGTTGAAGCGGGGGGCAACAATGAGCAGTTCTTC.

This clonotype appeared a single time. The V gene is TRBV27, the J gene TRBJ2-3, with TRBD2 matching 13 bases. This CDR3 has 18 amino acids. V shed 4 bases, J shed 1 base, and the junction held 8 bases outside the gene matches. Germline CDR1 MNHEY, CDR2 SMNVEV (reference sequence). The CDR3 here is CASSSYGLAGEGTDTQYF. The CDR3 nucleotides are TGTGCCAGCAGTTCGTACGGACTAGCGGGGGAAGGCACAGATACGCAGTATTTT.

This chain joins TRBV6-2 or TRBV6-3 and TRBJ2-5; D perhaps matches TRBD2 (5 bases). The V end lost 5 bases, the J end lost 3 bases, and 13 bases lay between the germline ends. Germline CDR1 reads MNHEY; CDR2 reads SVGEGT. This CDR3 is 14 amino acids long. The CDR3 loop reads CASSIGLLKETQYF. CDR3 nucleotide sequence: TGTGCCAGCAGTATAGGACTTTTAAAAGAGACCCAGTACTTC.

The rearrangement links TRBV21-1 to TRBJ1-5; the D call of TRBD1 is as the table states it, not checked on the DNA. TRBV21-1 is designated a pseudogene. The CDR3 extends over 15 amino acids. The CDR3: CASIVQGGSNQPQHF. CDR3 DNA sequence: TGTGCCAGCATTGTACAGGGGGGGAGCAATCAGCCCCAGCATTTT.

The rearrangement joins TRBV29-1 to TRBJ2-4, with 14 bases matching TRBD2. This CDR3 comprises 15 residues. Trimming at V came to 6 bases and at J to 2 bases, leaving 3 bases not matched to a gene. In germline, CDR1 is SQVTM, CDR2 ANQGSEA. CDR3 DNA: TGCAGCGTCCGACTAGCGGGGGGGCCCAAAAACATTCAGTACTTC. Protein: CSVRLAGGPKNIQYF.

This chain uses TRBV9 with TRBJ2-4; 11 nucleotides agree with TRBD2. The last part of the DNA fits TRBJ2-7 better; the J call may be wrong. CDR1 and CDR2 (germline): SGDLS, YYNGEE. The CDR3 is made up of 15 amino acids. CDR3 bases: TGTGCCAGCAGCCCCGGGACTAGCGGACGATACGAGCAGTACTTC. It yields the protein CASSPGTSGRYEQYF.

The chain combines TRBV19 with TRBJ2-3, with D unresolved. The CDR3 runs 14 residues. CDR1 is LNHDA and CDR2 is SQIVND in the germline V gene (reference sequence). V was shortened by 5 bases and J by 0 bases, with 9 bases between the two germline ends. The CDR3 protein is CASSALFSTDTQYF. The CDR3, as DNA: TGTGCCAGTAGTGCCCTATTCAGCACAGATACGCAGTATTTT.

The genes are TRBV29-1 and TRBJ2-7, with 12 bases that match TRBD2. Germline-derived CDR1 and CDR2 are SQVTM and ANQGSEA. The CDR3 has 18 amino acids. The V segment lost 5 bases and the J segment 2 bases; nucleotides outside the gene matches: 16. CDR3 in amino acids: CSVTSALAGGLAPYEQYF. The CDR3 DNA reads TGCAGCGTTACAAGCGCTCTAGCGGGGGGGCTTGCGCCCTACGAGCAGTACTTC.

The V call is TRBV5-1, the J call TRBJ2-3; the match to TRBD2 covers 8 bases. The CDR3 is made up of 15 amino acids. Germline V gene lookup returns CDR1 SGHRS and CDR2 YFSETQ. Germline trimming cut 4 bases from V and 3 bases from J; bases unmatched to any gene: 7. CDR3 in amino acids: CASSEGLGGTDTQYF. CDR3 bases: TGCGCCAGCAGCGAGGGACTAGGAGGGACAGATACGCAGTATTTT.

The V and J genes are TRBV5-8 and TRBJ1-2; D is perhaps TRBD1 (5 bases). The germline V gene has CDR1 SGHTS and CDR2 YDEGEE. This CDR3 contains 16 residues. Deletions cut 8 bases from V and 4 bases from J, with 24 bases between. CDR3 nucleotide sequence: TGTGCCAGTGGCCAGCGGGGGTTCCTCATCACCTATGGCTACACCTTC. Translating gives CASGQRGFLITYGYTF.

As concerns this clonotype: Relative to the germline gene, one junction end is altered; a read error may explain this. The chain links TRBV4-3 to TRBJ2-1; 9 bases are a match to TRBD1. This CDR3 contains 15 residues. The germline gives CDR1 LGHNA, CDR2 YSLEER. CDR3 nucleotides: TGCGCCAGCAGCCAACTACAGGGGGCGTACAATGGGCAGTTCTTC. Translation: CASSQLQGAYNGQFF.

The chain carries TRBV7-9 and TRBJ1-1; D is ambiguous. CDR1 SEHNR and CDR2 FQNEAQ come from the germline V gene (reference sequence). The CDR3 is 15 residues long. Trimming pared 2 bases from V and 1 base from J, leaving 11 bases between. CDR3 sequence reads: CASSLLRGGNTEAFF. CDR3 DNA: TGTGCCAGCAGCTTATTGCGGGGTGGGAACACTGAAGCTTTCTTT.

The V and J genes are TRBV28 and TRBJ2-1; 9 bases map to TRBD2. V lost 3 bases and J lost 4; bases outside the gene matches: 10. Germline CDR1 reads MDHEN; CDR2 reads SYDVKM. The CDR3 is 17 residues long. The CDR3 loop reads CASSLGGSGGFYNEQFF. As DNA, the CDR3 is TGTGCCAGCAGTTTGGGCGGAAGCGGGGGGTTTTACAATGAGCAGTTCTTC. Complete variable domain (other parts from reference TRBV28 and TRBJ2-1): DVKVTQSSRYLVKRTGEKVFLECVQDMDHENMFWYRQDPGLGLRLIYFSYDVKMKEKGDIPEGYSVSREKKERFSLILESASTNQTSMYLCASSLGGSGGFYNEQFFGPGTRLTVL.

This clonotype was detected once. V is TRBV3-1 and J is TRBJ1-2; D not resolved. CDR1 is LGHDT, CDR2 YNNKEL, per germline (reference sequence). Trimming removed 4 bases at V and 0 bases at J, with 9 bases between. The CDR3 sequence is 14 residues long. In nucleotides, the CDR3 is TGTGCCAGCAGCCCTACGAGCCCTAACTATGGCTACACCTTC. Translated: CASSPTSPNYGYTF.

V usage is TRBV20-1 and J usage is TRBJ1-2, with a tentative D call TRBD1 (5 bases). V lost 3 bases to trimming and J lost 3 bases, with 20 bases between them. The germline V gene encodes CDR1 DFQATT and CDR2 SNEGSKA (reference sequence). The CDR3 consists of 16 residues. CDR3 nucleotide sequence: TGCAGTGCTAGGATATCGGGGGAACCTTTTTACTATGGCTACACCTTC. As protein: CSARISGEPFYYGYTF.

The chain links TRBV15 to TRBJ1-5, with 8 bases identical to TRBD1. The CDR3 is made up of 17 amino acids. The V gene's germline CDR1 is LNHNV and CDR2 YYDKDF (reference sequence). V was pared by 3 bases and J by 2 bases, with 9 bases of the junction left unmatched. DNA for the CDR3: TGTGCCACCAGCAGGGAATCAGGGGGCGCCGGCAATCAGCCCCAGCATTTT. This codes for CATSRESGGAGNQPQHF.

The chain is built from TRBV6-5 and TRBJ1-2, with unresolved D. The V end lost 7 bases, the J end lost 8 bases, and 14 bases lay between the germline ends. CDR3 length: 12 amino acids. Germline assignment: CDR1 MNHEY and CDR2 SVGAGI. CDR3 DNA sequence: TGTGCCAGCATGCCAAGAAAAGGCGGCTACACCTTC. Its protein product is CASMPRKGGYTF.

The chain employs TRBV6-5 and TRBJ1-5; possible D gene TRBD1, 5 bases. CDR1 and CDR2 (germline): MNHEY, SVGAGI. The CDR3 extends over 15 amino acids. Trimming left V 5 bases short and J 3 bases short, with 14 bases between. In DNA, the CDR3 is TGTGCCAGCAGTCCCTCGGGGGGGTCCAATCAGCCCCAGCATTTT. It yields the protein CASSPSGGSNQPQHF.

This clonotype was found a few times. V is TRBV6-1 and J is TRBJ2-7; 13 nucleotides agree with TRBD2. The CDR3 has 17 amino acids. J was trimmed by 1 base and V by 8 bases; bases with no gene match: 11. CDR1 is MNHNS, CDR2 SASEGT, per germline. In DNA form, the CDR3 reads TGTGCCAGCGCGCAAGGACTAGCGGGGGACAGATCCTACGAGCAGTACTTC. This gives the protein CASAQGLAGDRSYEQYF.